Listed below are T cell receptor beta chains from one sample, sequenced in a study of identical twins. From the 5' RACE reads, TCRdb called clonotypes with MiXCR, one entry per CDR3 protein. The sample includes 400,000 to 550,000 distinct CDR3 sequences, approximately 22% of them seen just once. These data also featured in a second study, about T cells expressing NK-cell markers.

The material sequenced was CD4+ T cells sorted from blood. Every receptor here comes from a woman aged 18-35 years in good health. Both conserved end residues are part of each CDR3. The D gene is left open where the match is weak. Expanded clones get a size class; other rows say once, few or many, or leave the size out.

v_gene: TRBV7-2; j_gene: TRBJ2-3; d_gene: NA; abundance: many; CDR3nt: TGTGCCAGCAGCTTAGTACCCCCAGGAGTACCCTGGGATACGCAGTATTTT; CDR3aa: CASSLVPPGVPWDTQYF
v_gene: TRBV20-1; j_gene: TRBJ2-7; d_gene: NA; abundance: NA; CDR3nt: TGCAGTGCTAGAGATCTACGGTCCTACGAGCAGTACTTC; CDR3aa: CSARDLRSYEQYF
v_gene: TRBV12-3/TRBV12-4; j_gene: TRBJ1-1; d_gene: TRBD1; abundance: NA; CDR3nt: TGTGCCAGCAACCCCGGGACAGGGTATAACACTGAAGCTTTCTTT; CDR3aa: CASNPGTGYNTEAFF
v_gene: TRBV20-1; j_gene: TRBJ2-3; d_gene: TRBD2; abundance: few; CDR3nt: TGCAGTGCTAGAGCGGAACTAGCGGGACGGAGCACAGATACGCAGTATTTT; CDR3aa: CSARAELAGRSTDTQYF
v_gene: TRBV19; j_gene: TRBJ1-1; d_gene: NA; abundance: NA; CDR3nt: TGTGCCAGTAAGCTGTTGAACACTGAAGCTTTCTTT; CDR3aa: CASKLLNTEAFF
v_gene: TRBV5-1; j_gene: TRBJ2-1; d_gene: TRBD1; abundance: NA; CDR3nt: TGCGCCAGCAGCCACGGACAGGGCCGAATCAATGAGCAGTTCTTC; CDR3aa: CASSHGQGRINEQFF
v_gene: TRBV6-5; j_gene: TRBJ2-7; d_gene: NA; abundance: few; CDR3nt: TGTGCCAGCAGTTACGCCAGAAAAGCCTACGAGCAGTACTTC; CDR3aa: CASSYARKAYEQYF
v_gene: TRBV5-6; j_gene: TRBJ2-1; d_gene: TRBD1; abundance: many; CDR3nt: TGTGCCAGCAGCTTTAGACAGGGAAAGGGTGAGCAGTTCTTC; CDR3aa: CASSFRQGKGEQFF
v_gene: TRBV15; j_gene: TRBJ1-1; d_gene: NA; abundance: NA; CDR3nt: TGTGCCACCAGCATTCCCATTCGACAGGTCCACACTGAAGCTTTCTTT; CDR3aa: CATSIPIRQVHTEAFF
v_gene: TRBV10-3; j_gene: TRBJ1-1; d_gene: NA; abundance: NA; CDR3nt: TGTGCCATCGGGGACCGCGTGAACACTGAAGCTTTCTTT; CDR3aa: CAIGDRVNTEAFF
v_gene: TRBV5-1; j_gene: TRBJ2-5; d_gene: NA; abundance: NA; CDR3nt: TGCGCCAGCAGCTTGGGTAGGGCACAAGAGACCCAGTACTTC; CDR3aa: CASSLGRAQETQYF
v_gene: TRBV20-1; j_gene: TRBJ2-7; d_gene: NA; abundance: NA; CDR3nt: TGCAGTGCCTACTCGAGTGGAGGTGGCGGCTTCGAGCAGTACTTC; CDR3aa: CSAYSSGGGGFEQYF
v_gene: TRBV15; j_gene: TRBJ2-5; d_gene: NA; abundance: few; CDR3nt: TGTGCCACCAGCAGAGGGAACGGGGCAGAAGAGACCCAGTACTTC; CDR3aa: CATSRGNGAEETQYF
v_gene: TRBV5-1; j_gene: TRBJ2-3; d_gene: NA; abundance: few; CDR3nt: TGCGCCAGCAGCGCCCAGGTTGATACGCAGTATTTT; CDR3aa: CASSAQVDTQYF
v_gene: TRBV12-3/TRBV12-4; j_gene: TRBJ2-1; d_gene: NA; abundance: many; CDR3nt: TGTGCCAGCACCTTCCTCCCCAGCGTGGGTTACTCCTACAATGAGCAGTTCTTC; CDR3aa: CASTFLPSVGYSYNEQFF
v_gene: TRBV9; j_gene: TRBJ2-5; d_gene: NA; abundance: NA; CDR3nt: TGTGCCAGCAGCGTAACGGGACACCCCCAAGAGACCCAGTACTTC; CDR3aa: CASSVTGHPQETQYF
v_gene: TRBV15; j_gene: TRBJ2-7; d_gene: TRBD1; abundance: NA; CDR3nt: TGTGCCACCAGCGTACGGACAGGGGACGAGCAGTACTTC; CDR3aa: CATSVRTGDEQYF
v_gene: TRBV27; j_gene: TRBJ2-3; d_gene: NA; abundance: NA; CDR3nt: TGTGCCACCTGGGGACCCCGCCGAGGCACAGATACGCAGTATTTT; CDR3aa: CATWGPRRGTDTQYF
v_gene: TRBV9; j_gene: TRBJ2-7; d_gene: NA; abundance: few; CDR3nt: TGTGCCAGCAGCCCCATCGGGTTGGTCGGGGAGCAGTACTTC; CDR3aa: CASSPIGLVGEQYF
v_gene: TRBV5-1; j_gene: TRBJ1-2; d_gene: NA; abundance: once; CDR3nt: TGCGCCAGCAGTATGGGGTCGGCAGAAGCTAACTATGGCTACACCTTC; CDR3aa: CASSMGSAEANYGYTF
v_gene: TRBV18; j_gene: TRBJ2-7; d_gene: NA; abundance: few; CDR3nt: TGTGCCAGCTCACGGGACAAGGGGACCTACGAGCAGTACTTC; CDR3aa: CASSRDKGTYEQYF
v_gene: TRBV10-3; j_gene: TRBJ1-3; d_gene: NA; abundance: many; CDR3nt: TGTGCCATCATAAATGGAAACACCATATATTTT; CDR3aa: CAIINGNTIYF
v_gene: TRBV6-1; j_gene: TRBJ1-6; d_gene: NA; abundance: few; CDR3nt: TGTGCCAGCAGTACGGGGGGGGATAATTCACCCCTCCACTTT; CDR3aa: CASSTGGDNSPLHF
v_gene: TRBV6-2/TRBV6-3; j_gene: TRBJ2-5; d_gene: TRBD2; abundance: NA; CDR3nt: TGTGCCAGCAGTTTTCCACCGGCGACTAGCGGGGACCTTCATGTGGAGACCCAGTACTTC; CDR3aa: CASSFPPATSGDLHVETQYF
v_gene: TRBV20-1; j_gene: TRBJ2-4; d_gene: NA; abundance: many; CDR3nt: TGCAGTGCTAGAGATCTGAGGGAGTTTCCCAAAAACATTCAGTACTTC; CDR3aa: CSARDLREFPKNIQYF
v_gene: TRBV6-5; j_gene: TRBJ2-5; d_gene: NA; abundance: few; CDR3nt: TGTGCCAGCAGTTACGAGGGGGGGAATTCTGGGCTTCAAGAGACCCAGTACTTC; CDR3aa: CASSYEGGNSGLQETQYF
v_gene: TRBV4-3; j_gene: TRBJ2-5; d_gene: NA; abundance: many; CDR3nt: TGCGCCAGCTCAAAAAACCCCGGGGCTCAAGAGACCCAGTACTTC; CDR3aa: CASSKNPGAQETQYF
v_gene: TRBV18; j_gene: TRBJ2-7; d_gene: TRBD1; abundance: NA; CDR3nt: TGTGCCAGCTCACCTTCGACAGGGACATCCGAGCAGTACTTC; CDR3aa: CASSPSTGTSEQYF
v_gene: TRBV29-1; j_gene: TRBJ2-1; d_gene: TRBD1; abundance: few; CDR3nt: TGCAGCCTGGGACAGGGGGCAGTCAATGAGCAGTTCTTC; CDR3aa: CSLGQGAVNEQFF
v_gene: TRBV5-6; j_gene: TRBJ2-3; d_gene: NA; abundance: few; CDR3nt: TGTGCCAGCAGCTTGGGGCCGGGGACTCATAGCACAGATACGCAGTATTTT; CDR3aa: CASSLGPGTHSTDTQYF
v_gene: TRBV7-9; j_gene: TRBJ2-4; d_gene: NA; abundance: few; CDR3nt: TGTGCCAGCAGCAGGGACCCCGGGACAACCAAAAACATTCAGTACTTC; CDR3aa: CASSRDPGTTKNIQYF
v_gene: TRBV12-3/TRBV12-4; j_gene: TRBJ1-5; d_gene: NA; abundance: NA; CDR3nt: TGTGCCAGCAGTTTAGGACACAATCAGCCCCAGCATTTT; CDR3aa: CASSLGHNQPQHF
v_gene: TRBV9; j_gene: TRBJ1-1; d_gene: TRBD1; abundance: many; CDR3nt: TGTGCCAGCAGCGTAGGACAGGGGAACACTGAAGCTTTCTTT; CDR3aa: CASSVGQGNTEAFF
v_gene: TRBV5-1; j_gene: TRBJ2-2; d_gene: NA; abundance: NA; CDR3nt: TGCGCCAGCAGTTCTACAGGGAGCGCCGGGGAGCTGTTTTTT; CDR3aa: CASSSTGSAGELFF
v_gene: TRBV7-9; j_gene: TRBJ2-7; d_gene: NA; abundance: few; CDR3nt: TGTGCCAGCAGCTCCGAATTTAACTACGAGCAGTACTTC; CDR3aa: CASSSEFNYEQYF
v_gene: TRBV20-1; j_gene: TRBJ2-3; d_gene: NA; abundance: few; CDR3nt: TGCAGTGCTAGAATAATGCGAGATACGCAGTATTTT; CDR3aa: CSARIMRDTQYF
v_gene: TRBV10-3; j_gene: TRBJ2-5; d_gene: NA; abundance: many; CDR3nt: TGTGCCATCAGCACCGCGGACAGCGCGGAGACCCAGTACTTC; CDR3aa: CAISTADSAETQYF
v_gene: TRBV5-1; j_gene: TRBJ2-3; d_gene: TRBD2; abundance: NA; CDR3nt: TGCGCCAGCAGCCGGGGTAGCGGGGGGAATCTAGGCACAGATACGCAGTATTTT; CDR3aa: CASSRGSGGNLGTDTQYF
v_gene: TRBV12-3/TRBV12-4; j_gene: TRBJ2-2; d_gene: NA; abundance: NA; CDR3nt: TGTGCCAGCAGTTCAGGTTTCGGGGAGCTGTTTTTT; CDR3aa: CASSSGFGELFF
v_gene: TRBV10-3; j_gene: TRBJ2-7; d_gene: NA; abundance: NA; CDR3nt: TGTGCCATCAGTGATGTGACCTCGGGCTCCTACGAGCAGTACTTC; CDR3aa: CAISDVTSGSYEQYF
v_gene: TRBV5-6; j_gene: TRBJ1-1; d_gene: NA; abundance: NA; CDR3nt: TGTGCCAGCACCCCACCACTCAGGTTATACATGAACACTGAAGCTTTCTTT; CDR3aa: CASTPPLRLYMNTEAFF
v_gene: TRBV6-1; j_gene: TRBJ1-5; d_gene: NA; abundance: few; CDR3nt: TGTGCCAGCAGATGGGCGAACAATCAGCCCCAGCATTTT; CDR3aa: CASRWANNQPQHF
v_gene: TRBV12-3/TRBV12-4; j_gene: TRBJ2-7; d_gene: NA; abundance: many; CDR3nt: TGTGCCAGCAGTTTATTTTGGCCCGTGAGTGGGGAGCAGTACTTC; CDR3aa: CASSLFWPVSGEQYF
v_gene: TRBV7-3; j_gene: TRBJ2-3; d_gene: TRBD2; abundance: NA; CDR3nt: TGTGCCAGCAGCACCTACTCAGCGGGGGGAACAGATACGCAGTATTTT; CDR3aa: CASSTYSAGGTDTQYF
v_gene: TRBV4-2; j_gene: TRBJ2-1; d_gene: NA; abundance: few; CDR3nt: TGTGCCAGCAGCCAAGATCTGATTGGGGGCCTTTCCTACAATGAGCAGTTCTTC; CDR3aa: CASSQDLIGGLSYNEQFF